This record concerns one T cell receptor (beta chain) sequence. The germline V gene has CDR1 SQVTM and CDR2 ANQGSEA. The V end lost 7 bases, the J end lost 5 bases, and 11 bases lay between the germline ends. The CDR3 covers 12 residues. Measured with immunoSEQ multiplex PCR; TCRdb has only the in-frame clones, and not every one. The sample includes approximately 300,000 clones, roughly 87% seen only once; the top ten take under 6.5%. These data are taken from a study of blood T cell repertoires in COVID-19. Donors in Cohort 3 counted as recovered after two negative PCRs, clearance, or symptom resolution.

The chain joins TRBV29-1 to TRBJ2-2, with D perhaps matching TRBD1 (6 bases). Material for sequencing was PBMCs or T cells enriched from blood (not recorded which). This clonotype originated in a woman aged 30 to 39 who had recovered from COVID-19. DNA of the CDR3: TGCAGCGGAGGGCAGGGGACCGGGGAGCTGTTTTTT. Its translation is CSGGQGTGELFF.